The 24 T cell receptor beta chains below all came from one sample that was sequenced in a study of response to subunit inactivated influenza vaccine. TCRdb fed the RT-PCR reads into MiXCR, producing one record per CDR3 protein. Counted here are roughly 540,000 distinct CDR3 sequences, around 21% occurring once; the ten biggest clones make up roughly 2.8%. Another study also made use of these data, one on T cells expressing NK-cell markers. That paper adds: Production of TCR beta cDNA relied on 5'RACE template switching with UMIs.

Sequencing used CD4+ T cells sorted from PBMCs, obtained approximately 13 days after vaccination. Receptors were obtained from a man in his fifties who received an inactivated influenza vaccine.

The CDR3 DNA sequence: TGTGCCAGCAGACGGCAGGGCGTAAGCTCCTACAATGAGCAGTTCTTC. It codes for CASRRQGVSSYNEQFF. This chain joins TRBV16 and TRBJ2-1; D perhaps matches TRBD1 (5 bases). The CDR3 consists of 16 residues. The ends were cut back, 6 bases at V and 0 bases at J, with 15 bases in the middle. Germline V lookup: CDR1 KGHSY, CDR2 FQNENV.

The table lists this clonotype with a few counts. The chain recombines TRBV7-2 with TRBJ2-3; D unclear. The CDR3 loop spans 15 amino acids. Trimming pared 4 bases from V and 0 bases from J, leaving 11 bases between. The V gene's germline CDR1 is SGHTA and CDR2 FQGNSA. The CDR3 spells CASSSQSRSTDTQYF. In DNA form, the CDR3 reads TGTGCCAGCAGCTCCCAGTCAAGGAGCACAGATACGCAGTATTTT.

The chain couples TRBV20-1 to TRBJ2-3, with TRBD1 identical over 12 bases. The CDR3 loop spans 14 amino acids. Germline CDR1 is DFQATT and CDR2 is SNEGSKA (reference sequence). V gave up 6 bases and J gave up 6 bases; unmatched junction bases: 7. In DNA form, the CDR3 reads TGCAGTGCACAACCGGGACAGGGGGCGGATACGCAGTATTTT. It specifies CSAQPGQGADTQYF.

The V gene is TRBV5-1, the J gene TRBJ2-7; D is unresolved. The CDR3 totals 12 residues. V shed 7 bases and J shed 2 bases, with 10 bases lying between them. Germline V CDR1 and CDR2: SGHRS, YFSETQ. Here the CDR3 reads CASAAEPYEQYF. CDR3 DNA sequence: TGCGCCAGCGCTGCGGAGCCCTACGAGCAGTACTTC.

This chain connects TRBV6-5 to TRBJ2-2; 15 bases match TRBD2. Germline V gene sequence: CDR1 MNHEY, CDR2 SVGAGI. This CDR3 has 18 amino acids. Losses at the gene ends were 4 bases for V and 1 base for J; bases not matched to a gene: 4. CDR3 amino acids: CASSWTSGRAQNTGELFF. The CDR3 nucleotides read TGTGCCAGCAGTTGGACTAGCGGGAGGGCCCAGAACACCGGGGAGCTGTTTTTT.

This chain joins TRBV9 and TRBJ1-1, with D perhaps matching TRBD1 (6 bases). The V and J ends lost 3 bases and 0 bases respectively, with 9 bases between them. Per germline, CDR1 SGDLS and CDR2 YYNGEE. The CDR3 sequence is 14 residues long. In DNA, the CDR3 is TGTGCCAGCAGCGCCCAGGGGATGAACACTGAAGCTTTCTTT. This encodes CASSAQGMNTEAFF. Variable domain in full (rest from reference TRBV9 and TRBJ1-1): DSGVTQTPKHLITATGQRVTLRCSPRSGDLSVYWYQQSLDQGLQFLIQYYNGEERAKGNILERFSAQQFPDLHSELNLSSLELGDSALYFCASSAQGMNTEAFFGQGTRLTVV.

The V and J genes are TRBV4-3 and TRBJ1-2; D ambiguous. The ends were cut back, 0 bases at V and 4 bases at J, with 15 bases in the middle. CDR1 and CDR2 (germline): LGHNA, YSLEER. The CDR3 spans 16 residues. DNA of the CDR3: TGCGCCAGCAGCCAAGATCCGGGATCTCAGGCCTATGGCTACACCTTC. Amino acid sequence: CASSQDPGSQAYGYTF.

This clonotype was observed a few times. The chain combines TRBV28 with TRBJ2-6; D gene uncertain. Germline CDR1 reads MDHEN; CDR2 reads SYDVKM. The CDR3 is 17 residues long. V was trimmed by 4 bases and J by 0 bases, leaving 13 bases between them. CDR3 loop: CASSSPAHLSGANVLTF. DNA of the CDR3: TGTGCCAGCAGTTCCCCAGCTCATCTCTCTGGGGCCAACGTCCTGACTTTC.

V and J are TRBV5-1 and TRBJ1-4, with D hard to call. Germline V gene lookup returns CDR1 SGHRS and CDR2 YFSETQ. CDR3 size: 12 residues. Deletions cut 0 bases from V and 8 bases from J, with 5 bases between. CDR3 in DNA: TGCGCCAGCAGCTTGGATAGAGAAAAACTGTTTTTT. This encodes CASSLDREKLFF.

The chain is built from TRBV7-2 and TRBJ1-2; 8 bases agree with TRBD1. J was trimmed by 4 bases and V by 7 bases; bases with no gene match: 8. Germline V CDR1 and CDR2: SGHTA, FQGNSA. The length of the CDR3 is 14 residues. The CDR3: CASTKDRVGYGYTF. In DNA, the CDR3 is TGTGCCAGCACCAAGGACAGGGTTGGCTATGGCTACACCTTC.

This clonotype was counted ten times or more. The rearrangement links TRBV7-3 to TRBJ2-1; a possible D gene is TRBD2 (5 bases). CDR1 is SGHTA and CDR2 is FQGTGA in the germline V gene. The germline V and J ends were trimmed by 5 bases and 2 bases, with 13 bases remaining between them. The CDR3 contains 15 residues. In DNA form, the CDR3 reads TGTGCCAGCAGCCAGAGCGGAACTACCTACAATGAGCAGTTCTTC. Translation gives CASSQSGTTYNEQFF.

This clonotype was recorded at least ten times. The chain recombines TRBV4-2 with TRBJ1-1; tentative D call: TRBD1 (6 bases). Germline V gene data show CDR1 as LGHNA and CDR2 as YNFKEQ. CDR3 size: 17 residues. Trimming left V 4 bases short and J 0 bases short, with 18 bases between. Written as DNA, the CDR3 is TGTGCCAGCAGCCTACCTGAGGGGGGGACCTTGAACACTGAAGCTTTCTTT. It translates to CASSLPEGGTLNTEAFF.

This chain connects TRBV29-1 to TRBJ2-2; D is possibly TRBD1 (5 bases). Per the germline V gene, CDR1 is SQVTM and CDR2 is ANQGSEA. The CDR3 is 15 residues long. The V end lost 3 bases, the J end lost 1 base, and 12 bases lay between the germline ends. In nucleotides, the CDR3 is TGCAGCGTTGACTCGGTTGGACAGAACACCGGGGAGCTGTTTTTT. Translated, it gives CSVDSVGQNTGELFF.

This chain links TRBV9 with TRBJ2-2; D possibly corresponds to TRBD1 (5 bases). The germline V gene encodes CDR1 SGDLS and CDR2 YYNGEE. The CDR3 extends over 17 amino acids. V shed 3 bases and J shed 6 bases, with 21 bases lying between them. CDR3 amino acids: CASSAHYGAGGSGELFF. CDR3 coding DNA: TGTGCCAGCAGCGCCCATTATGGGGCAGGCGGATCCGGGGAGCTGTTTTTT.

The V and J genes are TRBV12-3 or TRBV12-4 and TRBJ1-1, with D perhaps TRBD1 (5 bases). The V gene lost 7 bases and the J gene lost 4 bases, with 10 bases spanning the gap. The length of the CDR3 is 12 residues. The CDR3 coding sequence is TGTGCCAGCACCCAGGGTGGCACTGAAGCTTTCTTT. This encodes CASTQGGTEAFF.

The chain recombines TRBV29-1 with TRBJ2-6; D is ambiguous. Looked up from germline, CDR1 is SQVTM and CDR2 is ANQGSEA. V dropped 7 bases and J dropped 0 bases, with 10 bases sitting between them. The CDR3 is 14 amino acids. The CDR3: CSAEPVSGANVLTF. Here the CDR3 DNA reads TGCAGCGCTGAGCCAGTCTCTGGGGCCAACGTCCTGACTTTC.

This clonotype was observed a few times. The V and J genes are TRBV4-3 and TRBJ2-3; D might be TRBD1 (6 bases). Germline-derived CDR1 and CDR2 are LGHNA and YSLEER. V lost 0 bases and J lost 5, with 12 bases in between. The CDR3 extends over 15 amino acids. The CDR3 DNA reads as TGCGCCAGCAGCCAAGATCCCCAGGGGATAGATACGCAGTATTTT. Protein sequence: CASSQDPQGIDTQYF.

The chain carries TRBV5-1 and TRBJ1-6, with 7 nucleotides matching TRBD1. The CDR3 covers 12 residues. The germline gives CDR1 SGHRS, CDR2 YFSETQ. V lost 6 bases, J lost 10 bases, and 4 bases stayed unmatched. CDR3 nucleotide sequence: TGCGCCAGCACCACAGGGGACTCACCCCTCCACTTT. Protein sequence: CASTTGDSPLHF.

This clonotype has a count of ten or more. The V gene is TRBV29-1, the J gene TRBJ2-1; no clear D. This CDR3 is built from 14 residues. The V gene lost 3 bases and the J gene lost 0 bases, with 9 bases spanning the gap. CDR1 SQVTM and CDR2 ANQGSEA come from the germline V gene. CDR3 in amino acids: CSVEGSSSYNEQFF. The CDR3 nucleotides are TGCAGCGTTGAGGGCTCGAGCTCCTACAATGAGCAGTTCTTC.

V usage is TRBV7-2 and J usage is TRBJ1-6; D call uncertain. V was pared by 6 bases and J by 0 bases, with 12 bases between. Germline V gives CDR1 SGHTA, CDR2 FQGNSA. The CDR3 totals 16 residues. The CDR3 DNA is TGTGCCAGCAGGTACCGCCCCAGCTCCTATAATTCACCCCTCCACTTT. This translates into CASRYRPSSYNSPLHF.

This clonotype was recorded at least ten times. J is TRBJ2-2 and V is TRBV15, with D possibly called TRBD1 or TRBD2 (5 bases each). Trimming left V 0 bases short and J 6 bases short, with 23 bases between. CDR3 size: 19 residues. Germline-derived CDR1 and CDR2 are LNHNV and YYDKDF (reference sequence). CDR3 in DNA: TGTGCCACCAGCAGAGATGAAATAGGGACCACCGCATCCCCCGGGGAGCTGTTTTTT. It is translated as CATSRDEIGTTASPGELFF. The full variable domain, rest sourced from reference TRBV15 and TRBJ2-2, is DAMVIQNPRYQVTQFGKPVTLSCSQTLNHNVMYWYQQKSSQAPKLLFHYYDKDFNNEADTPDNFQSRRPNTSFCFLDIRSPGLGDTAMYLCATSRDEIGTTASPGELFFGEGSRLTVL.

The V call is TRBV28, the J call TRBJ2-7; 7 bases line up with TRBD1. Germline V gene sequence: CDR1 MDHEN, CDR2 SYDVKM. This CDR3 is built from 13 residues. J gave up 0 bases and V 7 bases, and 3 bases lay outside the gene matches. For the CDR3, the DNA is TGTGCCAGCACGGGGACAGTCTCCTACGAGCAGTACTTC. As protein: CASTGTVSYEQYF.

The rearrangement links TRBV6-2 or TRBV6-3 to TRBJ2-1, with D uncertain. The CDR3 is 13 residues long. Germline CDR1 and CDR2: MNHEY and SVGEGT. V lost 7 bases and J 8 bases, leaving 15 bases between the germline ends. CDR3 region: CASIHEAADEQFF. CDR3 coding DNA: TGTGCCAGCATCCACGAGGCGGCTGATGAGCAGTTCTTC.

This clonotype was observed a handful of times. This chain links TRBV28 with TRBJ2-1, with TRBD1 matching over 7 bases. Germline V CDR1 and CDR2: MDHEN, SYDVKM. The trim removed 8 bases at V and 5 bases at J, leaving 9 bases unmatched. CDR3 length equals 14 residues. CDR3 bases: TGTGCCAGCCACCCGGGACAGAACAACAATGAGCAGTTCTTC. It translates to CASHPGQNNNEQFF.